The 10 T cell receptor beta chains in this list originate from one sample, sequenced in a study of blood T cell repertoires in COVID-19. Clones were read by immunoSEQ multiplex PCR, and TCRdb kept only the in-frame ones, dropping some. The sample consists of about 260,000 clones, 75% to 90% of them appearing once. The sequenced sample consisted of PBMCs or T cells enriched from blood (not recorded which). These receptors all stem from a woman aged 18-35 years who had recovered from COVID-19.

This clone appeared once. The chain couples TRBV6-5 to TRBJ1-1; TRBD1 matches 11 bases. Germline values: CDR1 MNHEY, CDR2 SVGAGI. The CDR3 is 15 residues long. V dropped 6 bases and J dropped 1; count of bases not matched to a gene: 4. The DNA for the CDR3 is TGTGCCAGCAGGCAAGGGACAGGGGGGAACACTGAAGCTTTCTTT. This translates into CASRQGTGGNTEAFF.

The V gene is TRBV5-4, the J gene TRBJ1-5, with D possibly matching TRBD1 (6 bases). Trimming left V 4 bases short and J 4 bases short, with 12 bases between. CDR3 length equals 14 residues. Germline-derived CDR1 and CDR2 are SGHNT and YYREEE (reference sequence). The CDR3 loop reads CASSPGVNNQPQHF. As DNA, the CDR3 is TGTGCCAGCAGCCCAGGGGTGAATAATCAGCCCCAGCATTTT.

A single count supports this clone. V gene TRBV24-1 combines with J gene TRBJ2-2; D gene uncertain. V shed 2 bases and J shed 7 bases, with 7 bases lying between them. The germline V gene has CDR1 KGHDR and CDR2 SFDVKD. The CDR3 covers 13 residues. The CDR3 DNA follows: TGTGCCACCAGTGATTCAGTCGTCGGGGAGCTGTTTTTT. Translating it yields CATSDSVVGELFF.

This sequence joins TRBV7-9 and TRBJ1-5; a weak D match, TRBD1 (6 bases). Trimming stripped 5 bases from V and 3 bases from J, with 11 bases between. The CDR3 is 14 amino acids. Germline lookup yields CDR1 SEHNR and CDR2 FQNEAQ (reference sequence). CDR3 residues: CASSLDSNNQPQHF. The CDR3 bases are TGTGCCAGCAGCCTGGACAGTAACAATCAGCCCCAGCATTTT. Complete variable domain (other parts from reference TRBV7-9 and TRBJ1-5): DTGVSQNPRHKITKRGQNVTFRCDPISEHNRLYWYRQTLGQGPEFLTYFQNEAQLEKSRLLSDRFSAERPKGSFSTLEIQRTEQGDSAMYLCASSLDSNNQPQHFGDGTRLSIL.

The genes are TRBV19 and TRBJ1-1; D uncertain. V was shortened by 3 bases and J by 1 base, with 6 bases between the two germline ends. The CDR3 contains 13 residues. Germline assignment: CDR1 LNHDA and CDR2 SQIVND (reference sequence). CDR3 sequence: CASSILENTEAFF. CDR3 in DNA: TGTGCCAGTAGTATCCTAGAGAACACTGAAGCTTTCTTT. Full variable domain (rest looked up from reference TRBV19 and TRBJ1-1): DGGITQSPKYLFRKEGQNVTLSCEQNLNHDAMYWYRQDPGQGLRLIYYSQIVNDFQKGDIAEGYSVSREKKESFPLTVTSAQKNPTAFYLCASSILENTEAFFGQGTRLTVV.

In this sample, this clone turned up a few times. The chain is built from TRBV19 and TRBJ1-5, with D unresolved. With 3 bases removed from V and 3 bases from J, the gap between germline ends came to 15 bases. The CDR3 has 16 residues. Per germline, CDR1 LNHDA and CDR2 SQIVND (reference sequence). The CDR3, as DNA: TGTGCCAGTAGTATTGACATCAATCCAGCCAATCAGCCCCAGCATTTT. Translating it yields CASSIDINPANQPQHF.

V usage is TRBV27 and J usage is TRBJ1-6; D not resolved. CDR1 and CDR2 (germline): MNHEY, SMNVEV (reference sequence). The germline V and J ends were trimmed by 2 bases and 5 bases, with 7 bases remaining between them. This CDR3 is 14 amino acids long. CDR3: CASSLPGNNSPLHF. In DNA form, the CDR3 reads TGTGCCAGCAGTTTACCGGGGAATAATTCACCCCTCCACTTT.

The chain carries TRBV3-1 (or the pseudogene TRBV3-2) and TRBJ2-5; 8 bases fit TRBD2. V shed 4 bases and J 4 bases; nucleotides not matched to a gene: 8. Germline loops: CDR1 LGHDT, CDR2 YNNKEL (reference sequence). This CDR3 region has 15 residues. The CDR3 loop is CASSLSGTRGETQYF. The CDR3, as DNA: TGTGCCAGCAGCCTGTCCGGGACTAGAGGAGAGACCCAGTACTTC.

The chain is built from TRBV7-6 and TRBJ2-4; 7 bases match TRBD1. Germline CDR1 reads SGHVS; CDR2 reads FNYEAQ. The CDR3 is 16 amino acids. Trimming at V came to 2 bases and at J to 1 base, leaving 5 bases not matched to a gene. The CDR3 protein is CASSLTGRGAKNIQYF. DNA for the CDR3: TGTGCCAGCAGCTTAACAGGCAGGGGGGCCAAAAACATTCAGTACTTC.

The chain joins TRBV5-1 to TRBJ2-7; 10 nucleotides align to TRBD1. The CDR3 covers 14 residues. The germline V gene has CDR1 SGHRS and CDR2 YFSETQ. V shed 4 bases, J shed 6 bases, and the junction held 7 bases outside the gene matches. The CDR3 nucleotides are TGCGCCAGCAGCCTGGGACAGGGGATAGGCGAGCAGTACTTC. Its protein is CASSLGQGIGEQYF.